Below, 15 T cell receptor beta chains from the same sample are listed, as sequenced in a study of tumor-infiltrating lymphocytes in primary liver carcinoma (dated by TCRdb to about 2017). Total RNA and DNA were co-extracted without cell sorting from roughly 20-30 mg of bulk tissue using the AllPrep DNA/RNA mini kit. The sequencing machine was an Illumina HiSeq 2500. Using a constant-region primer and ProtoScript II reverse transcriptase, TCRbeta-specific cDNA was reverse-transcribed from 450 to 650 ng total RNA. TCRbeta libraries were built with three nested multiplex PCR rounds, a slightly modified ARM-PCR procedure. Each of the first two PCR rounds ran for approximately 10 cycles and used multiplex TRBV1-TRBV30 forward primers together with a Cbeta reverse primer. The raw public reads went through TCRdb reprocessing: fastp at Q25, MiXCR clone calling, in-frame beta chains kept. CDR3 protein sequences are deduplicated, and each keeps its most common genes and DNA. The sample has approximately 110,000 distinct CDR3 sequences on record, roughly three fifths of them singletons. Roughly a tenth of the sample goes to the ten largest clones.

Sequenced sample: liver tumor tissue from sampling region 1. Taken with the paper, the label for cell subset or site translates to: tumor region T1, superior pole. The receptors were sampled from a woman aged 55 to 70 with primary liver carcinoma and hepatitis B virus infection.

A note on this clonotype: Sequence at one end of the junction differs from germline and may be a read error. The chain employs TRBV29-1 and TRBJ2-2, with 10 bases that match TRBD2. The CDR3 has 16 residues. Germline V gene sequence: CDR1 SQVTM, CDR2 ANQGSEA. The CDR3 sequence: CSVSGQIAGGIGEMFF. As DNA, the CDR3 is TGCAGCGTTTCCGGGCAGATAGCGGGAGGCATCGGGGAGATGTTTTTT.

As regards this clonotype: A much more abundant neighbour one base away suggests this may be a read error. V is TRBV6-7 and J is TRBJ2-1; D remains unclear. TRBV6-7 is filed as an ORF, its function uncertain. Trimming removed 5 bases from V and 13 bases from J, with 12 bases in between. The CDR3 covers 11 residues. DNA for the CDR3: TGTGCCAGCAGTCTTGGTGGTGACCAGTTCTTC. Translated: CASSLGGDQFF.

In regard to this clonotype: The junction and the germline gene differ at one end; a read error may be behind it. This chain links TRBV29-1 with TRBJ2-3; 7 bases line up with TRBD2. The CDR3 consists of 15 residues. Per the germline V gene, CDR1 is SQVTM and CDR2 is ANQGSEA. The CDR3 protein is CCVAGTTLLTDTQYF. CDR3 in DNA: TGCTGCGTCGCAGGGACTACCCTTCTCACGGATACGCAGTATTTT.

A note on this clonotype: Being one base from a much bigger clone, this may be a read error. The chain employs TRBV29-1 and TRBJ1-1, with D possibly matching TRBD1 (6 bases). CDR1 and CDR2 (germline): SQVTM, ANQGSEA. This CDR3 is built from 14 residues. The germline V and J ends were trimmed by 3 bases and 5 bases, with 16 bases remaining between them. The DNA of the CDR3 is TGCAGCGTTGATGACTTAGGGGGTAGGACTGAAGCTTTCTTT. This sequence encodes CSVDDLGGRTEAFF.

Remarks on this clonotype: With a much larger clone just one base away, this may be a read error. The V and J genes are TRBV29-1 and TRBJ2-2, with D possibly being TRBD2 (5 bases). In germline, CDR1 is SQVTM, CDR2 ANQGSEA. The CDR3 length is 14 residues. The CDR3: CSVVTQSNTGDLFF. The CDR3 DNA reads as TGCAGCGTTGTTACGCAGAGTAACACCGGGGATCTGTTTTTT.

As concerns this clonotype: The conserved final phenylalanine or tryptophan is absent from the CDR3, which likely points to a read error. The DNA is left out, because the CDR3 cannot be placed on it with certainty; the CDR3 is given as TCRdb lists it. The gene calls are TRBV11-2 and TRBJ2-1; no DNA check was done on the table's D call, TRBD2. The CDR3 is 16 amino acids in total, end residues counted. Germline lookup yields CDR1 SGHAT and CDR2 FQNNGV. The CDR3 sequence: CASSFGLAGGLEIQHS.

This clonotype came up many times. The chain combines TRBV10-2 with TRBJ1-4; TRBD1 might be the D (6 bases). The germline V and J ends were trimmed by 6 bases and 6 bases, with 14 bases remaining between them. Germline CDR1 is WSHSY and CDR2 is SAAADI. This CDR3 is built from 14 residues. The CDR3 sequence: CASRAQGLDEKLFF. The CDR3 DNA is TGCGCCAGCAGGGCCCAGGGGTTGGATGAAAAACTGTTTTTT.

CDR3: CASRVMRRTGDEKLFF. In DNA, the CDR3 is TGTGCCAGCAGGGTAATGCGAAGGACAGGGGATGAAAAACTGTTTTTT. The V and J genes are TRBV28 and TRBJ1-4; 9 bases fit TRBD1. Germline CDR1 is MDHEN and CDR2 is SYDVKM. The CDR3 length is 16 residues. V lost 6 bases to trimming and J lost 6 bases; unmatched junction nucleotides: 11.

This rearrangement joins TRBV11-2 to TRBJ2-3, with 12 bases lining up with TRBD2. CDR3 size: 15 residues. Germline-derived CDR1 and CDR2 are SGHAT and FQNNGV. The ends lost 5 bases at V and 4 bases at J; junction bases unmatched: 4. CDR3 nucleotides: TGTGCCAGCAGCGCAGGACTAGCGGGATCAGATACGCAGTATTTT. This sequence encodes CASSAGLAGSDTQYF. The full variable domain, rest sourced from reference TRBV11-2 and TRBJ2-3, is EAGVAQSPRYKIIEKRQSVAFWCNPISGHATLYWYQQILGQGPKLLIQFQNNGVVDDSQLPKDRFSAERLKGVDSTLKIQPAKLEDSAVYLCASSAGLAGSDTQYFGPGTRLTVL.

Notes on this clonotype: A much larger clone sits a single nucleotide away, making a read error possible. The V gene is TRBV12-3 or TRBV12-4, the J gene TRBJ2-1; 9 bases align to TRBD1. The CDR3 length is 15 residues. V shed 7 bases and J 5 bases; nucleotides not matched to a gene: 9. Here the CDR3 reads CASTLEGQGNNEQFF. The CDR3, as DNA: TGTGCCAGCACCCTAGAGGGACAGGGAAACAATGAGCAGTTCTTC.

Comments on this clonotype: One junction end disagrees with the germline gene, perhaps due to a read error. This chain joins TRBV4-2 and TRBJ2-3; TRBD2 matches 7 bases. The CDR3 spans 16 residues. CDR1 and CDR2 from the germline V gene are LGHNA and YNFKEQ. CDR3 nucleotide sequence: TGTACCAGCAGCCAAGCCCAAGGGAGGGGCACAGATACGCAGTATTTC. It codes for CTSSQAQGRGTDTQYF.

This clonotype was counted between two and nine times. A much larger clonotype is one base distant, so this may be a read error. This sequence joins TRBV29-1 and TRBJ2-7; D is ambiguous. V lost 7 bases, J lost 0 bases, and 13 bases lay in between. Germline lookup yields CDR1 SQVTM and CDR2 ANQGSEA. The CDR3 consists of 13 residues. CDR3 bases: TGCAGCGCTTCTGGACGTAACTCCTACGAGCAGTACTTC. Translation gives CSASGRNSYEQYF.

There are many counts of this clonotype. The chain recombines TRBV4-2 with TRBJ2-3; D unresolved. The germline V gene has CDR1 LGHNA and CDR2 YNFKEQ. This CDR3 has 13 amino acids. V gave up 5 bases and J gave up 1 base, with 7 bases separating them. CDR3 in amino acids: CASSSGRTDTQYF. The CDR3, as DNA: TGTGCCAGCAGCTCGGGTCGCACAGATACGCAGTATTTT.

With regard to this clonotype: The junction shows a germline mismatch at one end, possibly a read error. J is TRBJ2-2 and V is TRBV11-2; TRBD2 might be the D (5 bases). In germline, CDR1 is SGHAT, CDR2 FQNNGV. This CDR3 spans 13 amino acids. The DNA for the CDR3 is TGTGCCAGCAGCTTAGGTCTAGCCGGGGAGCTGCTTTTT. Protein product: CASSLGLAGELLF.

This clonotype came up many times. Here the CDR3 DNA reads TGTGCCAGCAGTTACCTACCGGGGCGAGGCGGGGAGCTGTTTTTT. Protein sequence: CASSYLPGRGGELFF. The chain has TRBV6-2 or TRBV6-3 and TRBJ2-2; D is tentatively TRBD1 or TRBD2 (5 bases each). The CDR3 consists of 15 residues. Germline V gene lookup returns CDR1 MNHEY and CDR2 SVGEGT. V lost 2 bases and J lost 7, with 14 bases in between.